What follows are 25 T cell receptor beta chains derived from one specimen sequenced in a study of Ad26.COV2.S vaccination and SARS-CoV-2 variants. Noted treatment: roughly 18 received Ad26.COV2.S at low or high dose, single or two shots; about 5 received placebo; per-sample allocation not given. Collection of the samples took place on day 63 after the first injection of vaccine or placebo. The method was immunoSEQ multiplex PCR; TCRdb's version includes in-frame clones alone and lacks a portion of them. The sample consists of 250,000 or so clones, approximately 90% of them appearing once. The sequencing used peripheral blood, collected in a trial of Ad26.COV2.S vaccine versus placebo. Source of these receptors: a person aged 18-60 years who received the Ad26.COV2.S COVID-19 vaccine or a placebo.

The V gene is TRBV27, the J gene TRBJ1-3, with TRBD1 matching 10 bases. With V trimmed by 6 bases and J by 0 bases, 5 bases remained unmatched. Germline CDR1 is MNHEY and CDR2 is SMNVEV (reference sequence). The CDR3 has 16 amino acids. CDR3 nucleotides: TGTGCCAGCAGGGGGGGACAGGGGCACTCTGGAAACACCATATATTTT. Protein sequence: CASRGGQGHSGNTIYF.

The V and J genes are TRBV7-2 and TRBJ1-5; D is undetermined. V was trimmed by 2 bases and J by 4 bases, leaving 12 bases between them. The CDR3 sequence is 15 residues long. Per the germline V gene, CDR1 is SGHTA and CDR2 is FQGNSA. The CDR3 DNA follows: TGTGCCAGCAGCTTAAGGTGGGCAGAGAATCAGCCCCAGCATTTT. Its translation: CASSLRWAENQPQHF.

This chain connects TRBV7-6 to TRBJ2-1, with 8 bases aligning to TRBD1. Germline V gives CDR1 SGHVS, CDR2 FNYEAQ. CDR3 length equals 15 residues. The trim removed 5 bases at V and 9 bases at J, leaving 12 bases unmatched. The CDR3 nucleotides are TGTGCCAGCAGCCTAACCGGGACAGGAAGGATTGAGCAGTTCTTC. This sequence encodes CASSLTGTGRIEQFF.

The genes are TRBV14 and TRBJ2-1; 14 bases match TRBD2. Germline CDR1 is SGHDN and CDR2 is FVKESK. This CDR3 spans 15 amino acids. Trimming cost V 4 bases and J 10 bases; bases outside gene matches: 6. CDR3 region: CASSPPGLAGVEQFF. The DNA of the CDR3 is TGTGCCAGCAGCCCCCCGGGACTAGCGGGAGTGGAGCAGTTCTTC.

The chain joins TRBV7-2 to TRBJ2-3, with D uncertain. The CDR3 has 12 residues. Between the trimmed V and J ends, which lost 3 bases and 6 bases, there was a span of 7 bases. Germline V CDR1 and CDR2: SGHTA, FQGNSA. CDR3 bases: TGTGCCAGCAGCTTCGTATCGGATACGCAGTATTTT. The encoded protein is CASSFVSDTQYF.

The CDR3 DNA sequence: TGTGCCAGCTCATCAGAGACAGGGGCAAGGCAGCCCCAGCATTTT. It specifies CASSSETGARQPQHF. The J gene is TRBJ1-5, the V gene TRBV18; TRBD1 aligns across 8 bases. V gave up 5 bases and J gave up 7 bases; unmatched junction bases: 10. CDR3 length: 15 amino acids. Germline V gene lookup returns CDR1 KGHSH and CDR2 LQKENI.

V and J are TRBV29-1 and TRBJ2-5, with 11 positions matching TRBD1. This CDR3 is 15 amino acids long. CDR1 and CDR2 (germline): SQVTM, ANQGSEA. J gave up 5 bases and V 6 bases, and 11 bases lay outside the gene matches. CDR3 loop: CSVRDRGEPGETQYF. CDR3 bases: TGCAGCGTACGGGACAGGGGGGAACCTGGCGAGACCCAGTACTTC.

V gene TRBV27 combines with J gene TRBJ1-4, with D unresolved. V was pared by 2 bases and J by 6 bases, with 13 bases between. This CDR3 is built from 15 residues. Germline CDR1 MNHEY, CDR2 SMNVEV (reference sequence). The CDR3 reads CASSLMSGLYEKLFF. The CDR3, as DNA: TGTGCCAGCAGTTTAATGTCAGGCCTATATGAAAAACTGTTTTTT.

The V gene is TRBV6-6, the J gene TRBJ1-5; no clear D. Trimming pared 0 bases from V and 10 bases from J, leaving 10 bases between. Germline V gene data show CDR1 as MNHNY and CDR2 as SVGAGI (reference sequence). This CDR3 region has 13 residues. The chain's CDR3 is CASSYSLGTPQHF. The DNA for the CDR3 is TGTGCCAGCAGTTACTCGCTCGGAACCCCCCAGCATTTT.

This chain's CDR3 is CASSPDRDTYEQYF. CDR3 in DNA: TGTGCCAGCAGCCCCGACAGGGATACCTACGAGCAGTACTTC. The rearrangement joins TRBV27 to TRBJ2-7, with 7 bases fitting TRBD1. The CDR3 sequence is 14 residues long. Germline lookup yields CDR1 MNHEY and CDR2 SMNVEV (reference sequence). J lost 2 bases, V lost 6 bases, and 7 bases had no gene match.

The chain is built from TRBV29-1 and TRBJ1-1; D is perhaps TRBD1 (5 bases). CDR3 size: 14 residues. The germline V and J ends were trimmed by 8 bases and 3 bases, with 19 bases remaining between them. Germline loops: CDR1 SQVTM, CDR2 ANQGSEA. CDR3 sequence: CSPPQRGLDTEAFF. The CDR3 region has the DNA TGCAGCCCACCACAAAGGGGCCTGGACACTGAAGCTTTCTTT. Drawing the rest from reference TRBV29-1 and TRBJ1-1, the complete variable domain is SAVISQKPSRDICQRGTSLTIQCQVDSQVTMMFWYRQQPGQSLTLIATANQGSEATYESGFVIDKFPISRPNLTFSTLTVSNMSPEDSSIYLCSPPQRGLDTEAFFGQGTRLTVV.

This clone was observed a handful of times. V and J are TRBV5-8 and TRBJ2-3; 13 bases are shared with TRBD2. This CDR3 is 15 amino acids long. V lost 2 bases and J lost 4; bases outside the gene matches: 1. CDR1 SGHTS and CDR2 YDEGEE come from the germline V gene. The CDR3 bases are TGTGCCAGCAGCTTCGGACTAGCGGGAGCAGATACGCAGTATTTT. Protein sequence: CASSFGLAGADTQYF.

There are a few counts of this clone. The rearrangement uses TRBV29-1 and TRBJ1-3; a weak D match, TRBD1 (6 bases). The CDR3 covers 16 residues. Germline assignment: CDR1 SQVTM and CDR2 ANQGSEA. The V gene lost 4 bases and the J gene lost 4 bases, with 20 bases spanning the gap. The CDR3 DNA is TGCAGCGTTGTATTCGGGGGGCCGTACCTGGGAAACACCATATATTTT. Translation gives CSVVFGGPYLGNTIYF.

V gene TRBV7-2 combines with J gene TRBJ2-1, with TRBD2 identical over 8 bases. CDR1 and CDR2 from the germline V gene are SGHTA and FQGNSA. The J segment lost 6 bases and the V segment lost 5 bases, leaving 9 bases of the junction unmatched. This CDR3 contains 15 residues. The CDR3 DNA is TGTGCCAGCAGCCGGATTGGGACTAGTCTCAATGAGCAGTTCTTC. Protein product: CASSRIGTSLNEQFF.

CDR3 DNA: TGTGCCACCAGTGACCCTAGACTAGCGGGAGGTTACAATGAGCAGTTCTTC. Protein product: CATSDPRLAGGYNEQFF. The chain joins TRBV24-1 to TRBJ2-1; 13 nucleotides line up with TRBD2. Trimming cost V 4 bases and J 4 bases; bases outside gene matches: 6. Germline loops: CDR1 KGHDR, CDR2 SFDVKD. The CDR3 runs to 17 residues.

This chain links TRBV9 with TRBJ2-3; D unclear. CDR3 length: 15 amino acids. Germline V CDR1 and CDR2: SGDLS, YYNGEE. V dropped 2 bases and J dropped 4 bases, with 14 bases sitting between them. This CDR3 reads CASSVGQQDADTQYF. The CDR3 region has the DNA TGTGCCAGCAGCGTCGGCCAACAAGATGCAGATACGCAGTATTTT. Drawing the rest from reference TRBV9 and TRBJ2-3, the complete variable domain is DSGVTQTPKHLITATGQRVTLRCSPRSGDLSVYWYQQSLDQGLQFLIQYYNGEERAKGNILERFSAQQFPDLHSELNLSSLELGDSALYFCASSVGQQDADTQYFGPGTRLTVL.

The genes are TRBV2 and TRBJ1-1; D might be TRBD1 (5 bases). V was clipped by 7 bases and J by 1 base, with 10 bases between them. Germline CDR1 is SNHLY and CDR2 is FYNNEI. The CDR3 covers 13 residues. The CDR3 DNA sequence: TGTGCCAGCACCGTGGGGGAGAACACTGAAGCTTTCTTT. Residues: CASTVGENTEAFF.

This rearrangement joins TRBV30 to TRBJ1-2; TRBD1 matches 9 bases. The CDR3 sequence is 15 residues long. Looked up from germline, CDR1 is GTSNPN and CDR2 is SVGIG (reference sequence). J lost 4 bases, V lost 5 bases, and 11 bases had no gene match. The CDR3 reads CAWSKPGQGGYGYTF. The DNA for the CDR3 is TGTGCCTGGTCTAAACCGGGACAGGGAGGCTATGGCTACACCTTC. Filled out from reference TRBV30 and TRBJ1-2, the complete variable domain reads SQTIHQWPATLVQPVGSPLSLECTVEGTSNPNLYWYRQAAGRGLQLLFYSVGIGQISSEVPQNLSASRPQDRQFILSSKKLLLSDSGFYLCAWSKPGQGGYGYTFGSGTRLTVV.

This clone was observed once. The CDR3 coding sequence is TGCGCCAGCAGCCGGGGCCAGCCTCAGGAGACCCAGTACTTC. Protein sequence: CASSRGQPQETQYF. The rearrangement joins TRBV4-1 to TRBJ2-5; D is perhaps TRBD1 (5 bases). V gave up 4 bases and J gave up 5 bases, with 14 bases separating them. In germline, CDR1 is MGHRA, CDR2 YSYEKL. CDR3 length equals 14 residues.

This chain connects TRBV18 to TRBJ2-7; tentatively, D is TRBD1 (6 bases). The CDR3 has 14 residues. Trimming shortened V by 1 base and J by 2 bases, and 9 bases separated the two germline ends. CDR1 and CDR2 from the germline V gene are KGHSH and LQKENI. The CDR3 region has the DNA TGTGCCAGCTCACCACGACAGGTTGCCTACGAGCAGTACTTC. Translated, it gives CASSPRQVAYEQYF.

The chain joins TRBV15 to TRBJ2-5, with 7 bases lining up with TRBD2. The CDR3 runs to 15 residues. CDR1 and CDR2 from the germline V gene are LNHNV and YYDKDF (reference sequence). The junction had 10 bases not matched to a gene; V was cut back by 5 bases and J by 4 bases. The CDR3 region is CATSLRTSGVETQYF. The CDR3 DNA is TGTGCCACCAGCCTACGGACTAGTGGTGTAGAGACCCAGTACTTC.

The rearrangement links TRBV6-5 to TRBJ1-2; D may be TRBD1 (5 bases). The CDR3 is 15 amino acids. From germline, CDR1 is MNHEY and CDR2 SVGAGI. V lost 6 bases, J lost 4 bases, and 18 bases lay in between. The CDR3 here is CASSQSSGGGYGYTF. In nucleotides, the CDR3 is TGTGCCAGCAGCCAAAGTAGCGGGGGAGGCTATGGCTACACCTTC.

This sequence joins TRBV4-1 and TRBJ1-1; D ambiguous. V lost 1 base and J 7 bases, leaving 10 bases between the germline ends. Per germline, CDR1 MGHRA and CDR2 YSYEKL. This CDR3 contains 13 residues. The CDR3 sequence is CASSQGSRGEAFF. CDR3 coding DNA: TGCGCCAGCAGCCAAGGCTCGCGGGGTGAAGCTTTCTTT.

This chain joins TRBV12-5 and TRBJ2-7; 7 bases align to TRBD1. The germline V gene has CDR1 LGHNT and CDR2 FRNRAP. V lost 5 bases and J lost 0; bases outside the gene matches: 10. This CDR3 contains 16 residues. The CDR3 region is CASGETRQGSSYEQYF. Written as DNA, the CDR3 is TGTGCTAGTGGTGAGACTCGACAGGGCAGCTCCTACGAGCAGTACTTC.

J is TRBJ1-2 and V is TRBV5-4; tentatively, D is TRBD1 (6 bases). This CDR3 is 15 amino acids long. Germline CDR1 is SGHNT and CDR2 is YYREEE (reference sequence). V lost 0 bases and J 4 bases, leaving 13 bases between the germline ends. The CDR3 sequence is CASSLAAGDAYGYTF. CDR3 in DNA: TGTGCCAGCAGCTTGGCGGCAGGGGACGCCTATGGCTACACCTTC.